This T cell receptor beta chain was obtained from a study of blood T cells in healthy people across ages. Study results and limitations: Estimates based on one million T cells were treated as lower bounds. In these data, TCR beta diversity tracked strongly with naive T cell percentage. It was not known whether donors were CMV positive (a possible confounder of expanded clonotype changes). Greater diversity and more naive CD4+ cells were seen in long-lived donors than in aged donors.

Germline assignment: CDR1 LGHNA and CDR2 YSLEER. Trimming removed 0 bases from V and 4 bases from J; junction bases left unmatched: 7. The CDR3 loop spans 17 amino acids. This clonotype was counted a few times. Its target is unknown. The second PCR ran about 6 to 12 cycles with a sample-barcoded 5' primer and J-beta primers. From the 5' RACE reads, TCRdb called clonotypes with MiXCR, one entry per CDR3 protein. This sample has 600,000 or so distinct CDR3 sequences; about 21% occur once, and the top ten carry roughly 3.9%. The TCR sequence derives from a man aged 70-80 years in good health. The sequencing sample was made of blood. This chain connects TRBV4-3 to TRBJ2-2, with 8 bases identical to TRBD2. CDR3 coding DNA: TGCGCCAGCAGCCAAGATCTCACGGGAGGGAGCACCGGGGAGCTGTTTTTT. It translates to CASSQDLTGGSTGELFF.